Here is one T cell receptor beta chain with its context. CDR1 is ENHRY and CDR2 is SYGVKD in the germline V gene. Trimming cost V 10 bases and J 2 bases; bases outside gene matches: 5. The CDR3 is 12 residues long. These data are taken from a study of blood T cell repertoires in COVID-19. The overall study: There were acute and convalescent COVID-19 samples, and they came from the United States, Italy and Spain. PBMCs, B-cell-depleted T cells, or T cells provided the cDNA or gDNA that made up the material.

Profiled with immunoSEQ multiplex PCR; TCRdb holds only in-frame clones, not every one. The sample has about 240,000 clones, 88% seen once; the top ten hold just under 1%. The sequence was obtained from a woman in her thirties or forties who had recovered from COVID-19. The chain is built from TRBV10-3 and TRBJ2-7; TRBD1 agrees at 7 bases. The specimen sequenced was peripheral blood. This CDR3 reads CASRDRAYEQYF. DNA for the CDR3: TGTGCCAGCCGGGACAGAGCCTACGAGCAGTACTTC.